The clone carrying this T cell receptor (beta chain) was detected many times. Its antigen remains unidentified. These data belong to a study of T cells in Graves' hyperthyroidism and ophthalmopathy. Study-level results: In validation, the model predicted ophthalmopathy. These predictions came a median 6.5 months before onset.

Germline V gene sequence: CDR1 SGHRS, CDR2 YFSETQ. This CDR3 has 16 amino acids. Trimming cost V 4 bases and J 0 bases, with 14 bases left between them. Amplification yielded TCR beta CDR3 regions, with RNA transcripts as the source. The HTBI primer set drove a first-round RT-PCR of the TCR CDR3. TCRdb processed the multiplex PCR reads anew with MiXCR; each CDR3 protein has one entry. The data contain 640,000 or so distinct CDR3 sequences, roughly 14% of them singletons. The sequencing sample was made of blood. The gene calls are TRBV5-1 and TRBJ1-5, with a possible D match to TRBD1 (6 bases). This TCR was recovered from a woman aged 40 to 50 with Graves' ophthalmopathy. The chain's CDR3 is CASSPEGGNSNQPQHF. The CDR3 coding sequence is TGCGCCAGCAGCCCGGAGGGGGGAAATAGCAATCAGCCCCAGCATTTT.